This T cell receptor (beta chain) was identified during a study of T-cell reconstitution after alpha-beta-depleted transplantation in children. Unique molecular identifiers were built into the TCRbeta library. MiXCR was run by TCRdb on the PCR reads, yielding one entry per CDR3 protein. The sample contains just under 350,000 distinct CDR3 sequences, about 17% of which appear only once. Germline V gene data show CDR1 as MDHEN and CDR2 as SYDVKM. CDR3 length: 13 residues. V was cut by 2 bases and J by 4 bases, with 8 bases left in between. Study-level results: In patients about two months after transplant, alpha-beta T cells reportedly arose from several hundred expanded graft clones. One year after transplant, T-cell counts and diversity came mostly from newly produced T cells. For some patients, TCRbeta diversity was high at day 60 because of recipient T cells and thymic progenitors that survived.

A note on this clonotype: Its antigen remains unknown.

This receptor was taken from a male patient aged 2-10 years who had a stem cell transplant for acute lymphoblastic leukemia, so the T cells may come from the graft donor. The chain links TRBV28 to TRBJ1-2, with D uncertain. This sample comprised PBMCs, mostly from graft donor cells, obtained 360 days after TCRalphabeta/CD19-depleted stem cell transplant. This CDR3 reads CASSLKSPYGYTF. CDR3 sequence (DNA): TGTGCCAGCAGTTTAAAGTCTCCCTATGGCTACACCTTC.